This is a list of T cell receptor beta chains from one sample in a study of T cells in Graves' hyperthyroidism and ophthalmopathy. One entry per CDR3 protein, called by TCRdb with MiXCR from the multiplex PCR reads. The sample records fewer than 650,000 distinct CDR3 sequences, about 14% being singletons. Sequencing used blood. These receptors came from a woman between 18 and 29 years old with Graves' ophthalmopathy. Both conserved end residues are part of each CDR3. A D gene is named only where the DNA matches it firmly. Not all rows give a size; the values are once, few, many and, for expanded clones, a class.

j_gene | d_gene | v_gene | abundance | CDR3aa | CDR3nt
TRBJ1-1 | NA | TRBV3-2 | NA | CASSLVGVSEAFF | TGTGCCAGCAGCTTGGTAGGGGTATCGGAAGCTTTCTTT
TRBJ1-4 | TRBD1 | TRBV14 | NA | CASSQRQGQVEKLFF | TGTGCCAGCAGCCAAAGACAGGGACAGGTTGAAAAACTGTTTTTT
TRBJ1-1 | NA | TRBV11-1 | many | CASSSAQGEEAFF | TGTGCCAGCAGCTCGGCACAGGGAGAAGAGGCTTTCTTT
TRBJ2-2 | TRBD1 | TRBV6-5 | NA | CACSYEGQGFGELSF | TGTGCCTGCAGTTACGAGGGACAGGGGTTCGGGGAGCTGTCTTTT
TRBJ2-5 | NA | TRBV12-3/TRBV12-4 | many | CASSLGGGQTQYF | TGTGCCAGCAGTTTAGGCGGTGGGCAGACCCAGTACTTC
TRBJ1-1 | TRBD1 | TRBV20-1 | many | CSARSGQVTVKNTEAFF | TGCAGTGCTAGATCGGGACAGGTCACAGTAAAGAACACTGAAGCTTTCTTT
TRBJ2-7 | TRBD1 | TRBV27 | many | CASSSPSGQGNEQYF | TGTGCCAGCAGTTCTCCGAGCGGACAGGGGAACGAGCAGTACTTC
TRBJ2-7 | TRBD2 | TRBV20-1 | many | CSARKAGGLEQYF | TGCAGTGCTAGAAAAGCGGGAGGGTTAGAGCAGTACTTC
TRBJ2-1 | TRBD1 | TRBV27 | once | CASSLPGQGYEQFF | TGTGCCAGCAGTTTACCGGGACAGGGATACGAGCAGTTCTTC
TRBJ2-7 | NA | TRBV27 | few | CASSIRRTYEQYF | TGTGCCAGCAGTATCAGGAGAACCTACGAGCAGTACTTC
TRBJ2-7 | NA | TRBV5-5 | NA | CASSLSIQGFGTDYEQYF | TGTGCCAGCAGCTTGTCGATACAGGGATTCGGTACAGACTACGAGCAGTACTTC
TRBJ1-1 | TRBD1 | TRBV2 | many | CASRLILRQGHTEAFF | TGTGCCAGCAGACTAATTTTGCGACAGGGTCACACTGAAGCTTTCTTT
TRBJ1-5 | NA | TRBV3-1 | many | CASSQELTGQPQHF | TGTGCCAGCAGCCAAGAACTCACGGGTCAGCCCCAGCATTTT
TRBJ1-3 | NA | TRBV7-9 | NA | CASSLVQGNTIYF | TGTGCCAGCAGCTTAGTTCAAGGAAACACCATATATTTT
TRBJ1-1 | NA | TRBV19 | NA | CASRDAGWTEAFF | TGTGCCAGTAGAGATGCGGGTTGGACTGAAGCTTTCTTT
TRBJ2-7 | TRBD1 | TRBV10-3 | many | CAISGKTGTGAYEQYF | TGTGCCATCAGTGGGAAGACAGGGACAGGCGCCTACGAGCAGTACTTC
TRBJ2-1 | NA | TRBV14 | few | CASSQPYSYNEQFF | TGTGCCAGCAGCCAACCCTACTCCTACAATGAGCAGTTCTTC
TRBJ2-5 | NA | TRBV6-1 | many | CASRKVTVETQYF | TGTGCCAGCAGGAAAGTTACTGTAGAGACCCAGTACTTC
TRBJ1-5 | TRBD1 | TRBV6-1 | many | CASEGQGALPQHF | TGTGCCAGCGAGGGACAGGGGGCTTTGCCCCAGCATTTT
TRBJ2-5 | TRBD1 | TRBV19 | NA | CASSRTGAGPETQYF | TGTGCCAGTAGTCGGACAGGGGCAGGTCCGGAGACCCAGTACTTC
TRBJ1-1 | TRBD1 | TRBV12-5 | many | CASGRWTGGLGTEAFF | TGTGCTAGTGGACGTTGGACAGGGGGACTGGGCACTGAAGCTTTCTTT
TRBJ2-3 | NA | TRBV12-3/TRBV12-4 | many | CASSFLRTNPYEGTDTQYF | TGTGCCAGCAGTTTTCTTCGGACTAACCCTTATGAGGGCACAGATACGCAGTATTTT
TRBJ2-7 | NA | TRBV7-9 | many | CASSPEGGNSYEQYF | TGTGCCAGCAGCCCAGAGGGGGGCAACTCCTACGAGCAGTACTTC
TRBJ2-3 | NA | TRBV29-1 | few | CSGGGVDTDTQYF | TGCAGCGGTGGAGGGGTGGACACAGATACGCAGTATTTT